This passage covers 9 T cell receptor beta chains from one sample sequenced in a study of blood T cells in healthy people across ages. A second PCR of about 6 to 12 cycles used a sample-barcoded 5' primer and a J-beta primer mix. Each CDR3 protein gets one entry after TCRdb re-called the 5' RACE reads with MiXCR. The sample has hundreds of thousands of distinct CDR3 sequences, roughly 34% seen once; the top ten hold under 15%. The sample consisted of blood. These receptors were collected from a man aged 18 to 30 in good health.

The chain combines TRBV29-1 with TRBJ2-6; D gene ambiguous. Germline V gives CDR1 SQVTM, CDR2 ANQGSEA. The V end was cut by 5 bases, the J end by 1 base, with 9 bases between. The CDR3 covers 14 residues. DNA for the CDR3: TGCAGCGTTTGGGTTGGATCTGGGGCCAACGTCCTGACTTTC. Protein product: CSVWVGSGANVLTF.

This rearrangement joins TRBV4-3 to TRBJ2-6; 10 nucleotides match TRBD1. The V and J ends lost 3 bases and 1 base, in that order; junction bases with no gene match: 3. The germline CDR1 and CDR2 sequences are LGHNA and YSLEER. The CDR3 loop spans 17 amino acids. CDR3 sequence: CASSQTGGYSGANVLTF. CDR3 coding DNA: TGCGCCAGCAGCCAGACAGGGGGCTATTCTGGGGCCAACGTCCTGACTTTC.

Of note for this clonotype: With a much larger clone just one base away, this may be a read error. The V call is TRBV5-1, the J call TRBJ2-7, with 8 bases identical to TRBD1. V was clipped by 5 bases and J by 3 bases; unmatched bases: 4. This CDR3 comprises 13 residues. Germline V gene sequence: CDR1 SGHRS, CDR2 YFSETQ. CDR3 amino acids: CASSKTGVYEQYF. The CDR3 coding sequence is TGCGCCAGCAGTAAGACAGGGGTCTACGAGCAGTACTTC. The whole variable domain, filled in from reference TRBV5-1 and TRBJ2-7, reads KAGVTQTPRYLIKTRGQQVTLSCSPISGHRSVSWYQQTPGQGLQFLFEYFSETQRNKGNFPGRFSGRQFSNSRSEMNVSTLELGDSALYLCASSKTGVYEQYFGPGTRLTVT.

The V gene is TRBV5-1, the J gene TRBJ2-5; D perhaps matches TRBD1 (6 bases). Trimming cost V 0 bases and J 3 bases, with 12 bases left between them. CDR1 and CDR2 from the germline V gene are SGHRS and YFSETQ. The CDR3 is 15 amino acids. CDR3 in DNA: TGCGCCAGCAGCTTGGACGTCAGGGGTGAAGAGACCCAGTACTTC. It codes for CASSLDVRGEETQYF. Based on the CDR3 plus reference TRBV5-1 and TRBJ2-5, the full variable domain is KAGVTQTPRYLIKTRGQQVTLSCSPISGHRSVSWYQQTPGQGLQFLFEYFSETQRNKGNFPGRFSGRQFSNSRSEMNVSTLELGDSALYLCASSLDVRGEETQYFGPGTRLLVL.

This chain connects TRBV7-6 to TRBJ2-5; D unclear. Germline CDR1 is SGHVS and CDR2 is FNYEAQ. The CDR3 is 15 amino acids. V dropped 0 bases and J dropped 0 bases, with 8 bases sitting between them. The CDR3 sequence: CASSLAGMYQETQYF. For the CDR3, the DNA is TGTGCCAGCAGCTTAGCGGGGATGTACCAAGAGACCCAGTACTTC.

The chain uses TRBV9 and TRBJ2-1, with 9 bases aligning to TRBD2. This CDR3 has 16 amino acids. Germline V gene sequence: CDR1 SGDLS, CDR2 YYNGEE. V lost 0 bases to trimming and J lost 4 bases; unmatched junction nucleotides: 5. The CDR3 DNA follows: TGTGCCAGCAGCGTAGGAGGACTAGCGACTTACAATGAGCAGTTCTTC. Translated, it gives CASSVGGLATYNEQFF.

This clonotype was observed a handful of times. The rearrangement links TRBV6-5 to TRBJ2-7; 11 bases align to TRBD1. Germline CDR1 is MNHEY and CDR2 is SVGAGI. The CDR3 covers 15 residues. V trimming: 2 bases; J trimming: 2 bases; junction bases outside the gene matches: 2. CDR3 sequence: CASSYRDRGTYEQYF. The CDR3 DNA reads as TGTGCCAGCAGTTACCGGGACAGGGGGACCTACGAGCAGTACTTC.

This chain's CDR3 is CASSLAGTANYGYTF. CDR3 in DNA: TGTGCCAGCAGTTTGGCCGGGACAGCTAACTATGGCTACACCTTC. This chain links TRBV12-3 or TRBV12-4 with TRBJ1-2; 7 positions agree with TRBD1. The CDR3 spans 15 residues. The V gene end was trimmed by 3 bases and the J gene end by 0 bases; junction bases not matched to a gene: 4.

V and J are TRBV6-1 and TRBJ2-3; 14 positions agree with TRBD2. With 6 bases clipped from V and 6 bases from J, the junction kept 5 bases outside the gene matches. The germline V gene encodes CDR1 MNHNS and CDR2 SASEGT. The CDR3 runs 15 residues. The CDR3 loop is CASRTWTSGRDTQYF. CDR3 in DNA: TGTGCCAGCAGAACTTGGACTAGCGGGAGGGATACGCAGTATTTT.